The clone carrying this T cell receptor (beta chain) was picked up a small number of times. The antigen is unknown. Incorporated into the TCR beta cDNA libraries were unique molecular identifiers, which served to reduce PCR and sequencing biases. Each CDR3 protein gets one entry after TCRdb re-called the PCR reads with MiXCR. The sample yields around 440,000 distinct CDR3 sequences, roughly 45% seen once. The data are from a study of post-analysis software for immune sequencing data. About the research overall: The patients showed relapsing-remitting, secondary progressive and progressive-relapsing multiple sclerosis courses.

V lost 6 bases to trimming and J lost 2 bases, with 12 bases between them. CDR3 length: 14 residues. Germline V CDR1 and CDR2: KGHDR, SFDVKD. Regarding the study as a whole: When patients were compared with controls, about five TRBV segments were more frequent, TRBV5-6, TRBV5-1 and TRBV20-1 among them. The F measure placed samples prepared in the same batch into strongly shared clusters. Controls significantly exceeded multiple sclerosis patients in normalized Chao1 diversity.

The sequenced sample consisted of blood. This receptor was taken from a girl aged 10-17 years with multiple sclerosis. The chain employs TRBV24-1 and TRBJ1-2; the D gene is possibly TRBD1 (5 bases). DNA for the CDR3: TGTGCCACCAGTCATCAGGGTTCCAACTATGGCTACACCTTC. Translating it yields CATSHQGSNYGYTF.